What follows are 17 T cell receptor beta chains derived from one specimen sequenced in a study of technical replicates of blood from a handful of donors. Sequencing was performed with immunoSEQ multiplex PCR; in TCRdb, only in-frame clones are kept and a portion is missing. Of approximately 90,000 clones listed, around 96% are singletons. The sequencing input was T cells isolated from PBMCs. The receptors shown here come from a human donor in good health.

The chain carries TRBV6-5 and TRBJ2-1, with 7 bases fitting TRBD1. With 6 bases clipped from V and 1 base from J, the junction kept 6 bases outside the gene matches. Germline assignment: CDR1 MNHEY and CDR2 SVGAGI. The CDR3 is made up of 15 amino acids. The CDR3 region is CASRGTGESYNEQFF. The CDR3 DNA sequence: TGTGCCAGCAGGGGTACAGGGGAATCCTACAATGAGCAGTTCTTC.

The chain couples TRBV9 to TRBJ2-5; D is ambiguous. The germline gives CDR1 SGDLS, CDR2 YYNGEE. Trimming stripped 3 bases from V and 1 base from J, with 13 bases between. CDR3 length equals 15 residues. The CDR3 DNA sequence: TGTGCCAGCAGCGCTTTCGCAACAGCCCAAGAGACCCAGTACTTC. It encodes CASSAFATAQETQYF.

The chain is built from TRBV28 and TRBJ1-4, with 10 bases lining up with TRBD1. The CDR3 is 15 residues long. The germline V gene encodes CDR1 MDHEN and CDR2 SYDVKM. The trim removed 5 bases at V and 1 base at J, leaving 1 base unmatched. The CDR3 DNA reads TGTGCCAGCAGTCGGACAGGGGGAACTAATGAAAAACTGTTTTTT. Translating it yields CASSRTGGTNEKLFF.

The chain links TRBV6-5 to TRBJ2-7, with 12 positions matching TRBD2. The CDR3 contains 15 residues. After removal of 6 bases from V and 0 bases from J, the junction contained 3 bases not matched to a gene. CDR1 and CDR2 (germline): MNHEY, SVGAGI. CDR3 sequence (DNA): TGTGCCAGCAGAGGACTAGCGGGAACCTCCTACGAGCAGTACTTC. It encodes CASRGLAGTSYEQYF.

This chain links TRBV5-8 with TRBJ2-7; 7 bases match TRBD1. Per germline, CDR1 SGHTS and CDR2 YDEGEE. With V trimmed by 7 bases and J by 4 bases, 8 bases remained unmatched. CDR3 length equals 13 residues. The CDR3 DNA sequence: TGTGCCAGCGGCAGACAGGGACGTTACGAGCAGTACTTC. Protein: CASGRQGRYEQYF.

In its sample, this clone was seen a few times. V is TRBV11-2 and J is TRBJ2-1; TRBD1 matches 8 bases. Germline loops: CDR1 SGHAT, CDR2 FQNNGV. The V segment lost 1 base and the J segment 3 bases; nucleotides outside the gene matches: 11. This CDR3 is 18 amino acids long. Here the CDR3 reads CASSLGKTGVNGYNEQFF. CDR3 coding DNA: TGTGCCAGCAGCTTAGGCAAGACAGGGGTTAATGGCTACAATGAGCAGTTCTTC.

The chain combines TRBV6-5 with TRBJ1-2, with 8 bases fitting TRBD1. This CDR3 contains 13 residues. J was trimmed by 6 bases and V by 6 bases; bases with no gene match: 6. Germline V lookup: CDR1 MNHEY, CDR2 SVGAGI. The DNA of the CDR3 is TGTGCCAGCAGCTCAGGGGGCAGGAATGGCTACACCTTC. It is translated as CASSSGGRNGYTF.

This chain links TRBV30 with TRBJ1-2; no firm D call. The CDR3 runs to 11 residues. The V and J ends lost 7 bases and 3 bases respectively, with 9 bases between them. CDR1 and CDR2 from the germline V gene are GTSNPN and SVGIG (reference sequence). The CDR3 reads CASRRYYGYTF. DNA of the CDR3: TGTGCCTCCCGGAGGTACTATGGCTACACCTTC.

The table lists this clone with a count of one. The CDR3 DNA reads TGTGCCATCAGTGAGTCGACCCCCAGGCGATCCTATGGCTACACCTTC. As protein: CAISESTPRRSYGYTF. V usage is TRBV10-3 and J usage is TRBJ1-2; D remains unclear. Germline CDR1 and CDR2: ENHRY and SYGVKD. The CDR3 covers 16 residues. With 0 bases removed from V and 4 bases from J, the gap between germline ends came to 15 bases.

The rearrangement links TRBV13 to TRBJ1-1; unclear D gene. Germline V gene sequence: CDR1 PRHDT, CDR2 FYEKMQ (reference sequence). V was cut by 2 bases and J by 5 bases, with 15 bases left in between. The length of the CDR3 is 15 residues. The CDR3 spells CASSLWVTGVTEAFF. CDR3 coding DNA: TGTGCCAGCAGCTTATGGGTCACGGGAGTGACTGAAGCTTTCTTT. Together with reference TRBV13 and TRBJ1-1, the CDR3 gives the full variable domain: AAGVIQSPRHLIKEKRETATLKCYPIPRHDTVYWYQQGPGQDPQFLISFYEKMQSDKGSIPDRFSAQQFSDYHSELNMSSLELGDSALYFCASSLWVTGVTEAFFGQGTRLTVV.

The CDR3 coding sequence is TGTGCCAGCGGCCAGGGCAATTGGCAGTACTTC. Its translation: CASGQGNWQYF. The V gene is TRBV2, the J gene TRBJ2-7; weak D call: TRBD1 (5 bases). V gave up 8 bases and J gave up 9 bases, with 14 bases separating them. CDR1 and CDR2 (germline): SNHLY, FYNNEI. CDR3 size: 11 residues. Complete variable domain (other parts from reference TRBV2 and TRBJ2-7): EPEVTQTPSHQVTQMGQEVILRCVPISNHLYFYWYRQILGQKVEFLVSFYNNEISEKSEIFDDQFSVERPDGSNFTLKIRSTKLEDSAMYFCASGQGNWQYFGPGTRLTVT.

The chain recombines TRBV19 with TRBJ2-6, with 7 positions matching TRBD1. Trimming removed 10 bases from V and 2 bases from J; junction bases left unmatched: 8. Germline CDR1 reads LNHDA; CDR2 reads SQIVND (reference sequence). The CDR3 sequence is 15 residues long. CDR3 DNA sequence: TGTGCCACTATGACAGGGCTAACTGGGGCCAACGTCCTGACTTTC. This translates into CATMTGLTGANVLTF.

The sample holds one count of this clone. This chain joins TRBV10-3 and TRBJ2-5; D is ambiguous. This CDR3 has 15 amino acids. CDR1 ENHRY and CDR2 SYGVKD come from the germline V gene. Between the trimmed V and J ends, which lost 2 bases and 2 bases, there was a span of 12 bases. The CDR3 DNA is TGTGCCATCAGTGAGCCCACAGTGGGTCAAGAGACCCAGTACTTC. Residues: CAISEPTVGQETQYF.

The chain carries TRBV10-3 and TRBJ2-5; D uncertain. The CDR3 consists of 12 residues. With 5 bases removed from V and 6 bases from J, the gap between germline ends came to 10 bases. Germline values: CDR1 ENHRY, CDR2 SYGVKD. The CDR3 spells CAISPSNKTQYF. The CDR3 nucleotides read TGTGCCATCAGTCCTAGTAATAAGACCCAGTACTTC.

The V call is TRBV15, the J call TRBJ2-3; 10 bases map to TRBD2. V shed 3 bases, J shed 5 bases, and the junction held 8 bases outside the gene matches. The CDR3 has 16 amino acids. Germline V lookup: CDR1 LNHNV, CDR2 YYDKDF (reference sequence). The CDR3 nucleotides are TGTGCCACCAGCAGCGCCTCAGCGGGAGGGAGAGATACGCAGTATTTT. As protein: CATSSASAGGRDTQYF.

V and J are TRBV18 and TRBJ2-5, with 9 bases matching TRBD1. Trimming at V came to 0 bases and at J to 4 bases, leaving 3 bases not matched to a gene. Germline V CDR1 and CDR2: KGHSH, LQKENI. This CDR3 region has 15 residues. The CDR3 loop reads CASSPPGTGTETQYF. As DNA, the CDR3 is TGTGCCAGCTCACCACCGGGGACAGGGACAGAGACCCAGTACTTC. The whole variable domain, remainder taken from reference TRBV18 and TRBJ2-5, is NAGVMQNPRHLVRRRGQEARLRCSPMKGHSHVYWYRQLPEEGLKFMVYLQKENIIDESGMPKERFSAEFPKEGPSILRIQQVVRGDSAAYFCASSPPGTGTETQYFGPGTRLLVL.

The rearrangement links TRBV29-1 to TRBJ2-6; D is possibly TRBD2 (5 bases). The length of the CDR3 is 15 residues. Between the trimmed V and J ends, which lost 5 bases and 0 bases, there was a span of 11 bases. The germline V gene encodes CDR1 SQVTM and CDR2 ANQGSEA. The CDR3, as DNA: TGCAGCGTTCCGGACTTATCCTCTGGGGCCAACGTCCTGACTTTC. This translates into CSVPDLSSGANVLTF.